The source of this TCR beta chain is a study of shared clonotypes between healthy human individuals (dated by TCRdb to about 2020). A note on the overall study: The cohort comprised a couple of women and a few men aged 18 to 49 years. For each donor, three plates each were used for CD4 naive and CD4 memory, two plates were used for CD8 naive, and one plate was used for CD8 memory. To estimate repertoire size and how much clonotype sharing occurs between individuals, the study deeply sequenced the blood TCR repertoires of 5 or 6 healthy adults. To increase sequencing depth and limit assay-specific biases, TCR repertoire library preparation and sequencing were carried out by different laboratories using diverse techniques. Leukapheresis yielded between about 0.85 and 10 billion PBMCs per donor. Findings and caveats that apply to the study as a whole: Naive subsets generally had larger estimated clonotype richness than memory subsets did. Compared with non-shared clonotypes, clonotypes shared by all four sorted-subset donors had higher generation probabilities. When several donors were compared, the shared fraction of clonotypes was 5% to 6.5% for naive CD4, approximately 3.3% for naive CD8, 2% to 2.5% for memory CD4, and 0.35% to 0.4% for memory CD8. Sampling was restricted to blood, and TCR repertoires in tissue are likely to differ from TCR repertoires in blood. Rarefaction of sorted-subset datasets indicated incomplete sequencing despite the large sequencing depth. The genetic and exposure-history diversity represented was limited by the small number of donors. Pairwise subsampling led to the expectation that sequencing depth would affect the degree of clonotype sharing among donors.

Concerning this clone: Its antigen remains undetermined. Per-base quality was not reported, and no clone a single base away is much larger than it.

For the CD8 naive samples, CD45RO-negative cells were positively selected for CCR7, yielding a CD45RA+CCR7+ population from which TemRA cells were excluded. The donors were healthy, HIV-negative adults with no recently reported acute infections or vaccinations. Every donor was a Caucasian adult residing in Nashville, Tennessee, USA. Blood was collected by leukapheresis, and PBMCs were isolated by Ficoll-Histopaque density gradient centrifugation and then cryopreserved in liquid nitrogen vapor phase. Purity and quantity of every magnetically sorted T cell population were checked by analytical flow cytometry. Genomic DNA was isolated from every sorted fraction and measured by UV absorbance on a Nanodrop 2000c. The V end loses 3 bases and the J end loses 10 bases, and a stretch of 11 bases separates them. CDR1 and CDR2, looked up from the germline V gene, are SGDLS and YYNGEE. The CDR3, from cysteine to phenylalanine, totals 12 residues. The DNA shown is the 36-base CDR3, in frame from base 1.

Using the deep immunoSEQ assay, TCR CDR3 regions were amplified from genomic DNA by multiplex PCR. Genomic DNA extracted from each cell subset was distributed evenly over all wells of several immunoSEQ 96-well plates, and each plate served as one replicate. For sorted subsets, roughly 0.2 ug genomic DNA, equal to tens of thousands of T cell genomes, was loaded into each replicate PCR. The purified libraries were quantified using a Qubit 3.0 fluorometer, sized with a Bioanalyzer 2100, and then quantified again using the KAPA Library Quantification kit. Every immunoSEQ 96-well plate was sequenced on a dedicated single-read 150-cycle Illumina NextSeq 550 flow cell. From the authors' description of their analysis: Because only junctional sequences without quality scores were contained in the immunoSEQ output, filtering matching that applied to full-length reads could not be performed. To assign V/J genes and CDR3, sequences were annotated using PyIR, a Python wrapper for IgBLAST v1.9, with IMGT germline references. Reads were removed for weak V/J assignments (E-value above 1e-6), missing CDR3, stop codons, out-of-frame junctions, or ambiguous translated residues. V3J clonotypes were defined as sequences sharing an identical inferred V gene, J gene, and CDR3 amino acid sequence. To compute the percentage overlap between repertoires, the number of shared unique clonotypes was divided by the size of the smaller repertoire. RTK rarefaction, the Chao1 estimator, and Recon v2.1 estimates of unobserved clonotypes were used to assess repertoire richness. Generation probabilities were computed with OLGA for all TCRbeta clonotypes obtained by the gDNA method from a handful of donors. Here the immuneACCESS table is served through TCRdb, limited to in-frame sequences with V and J called. Missing clones are a known gap in these copies; in checked studies unresolved V genes cover under half, and the rest lacks a known reason. V and J calls and clone size are as listed in that table; D and trimming were resolved from the DNA. This sample holds some 630,000 clones; approximately 96% were observed only once. Together, the top ten hold roughly 0.12% of the sample.

The sample comprised naive CD8+ T cells sorted from blood. Read against the paper, the sample's cell subset or site label means: CD45RA+CCR7+. This chain is built from TRBV9 and TRBJ2-1; the D gene remains uncertain. The TCR sequence derives from a woman aged 25 to 39 in good health. The DNA reads TGTGCCAGCAGCGGCCTTGAGACAGAGCAGTTCTTC. The encoded protein is CASSGLETEQFF.